These 2 T cell receptor beta chains came from one sample sequenced in a study of cytomegalovirus exposure and HLA in healthy donors. Amplification used 60 Vbeta primers and 13 Jbeta primers. Profiling relied on immunoSEQ multiplex PCR, and the TCRdb table lists in-frame clones only, not all of them. The data contain over 200,000 clones, over 75% of them seen just once; the ten biggest clones take up over 1%. The specimen sequenced was PBMCs. The receptors derive from a human donor in good health.

This clone was found a few times. A junction boundary mismatches the germline segment, possibly from a read error. The rearrangement uses TRBV5-1 and TRBJ2-5, with 10 bases matching TRBD2. The CDR3 totals 16 residues. Germline V gene lookup returns CDR1 SGHRS and CDR2 YFSETQ. The CDR3 DNA reads TGCGCCAGCAGCCTGGCCCCTAGCGGGAGTACAGAGGCCCAGTACTTC. This encodes CASSLAPSGSTEAQYF. The full variable domain, completed using reference TRBV5-1 and TRBJ2-5, is KAGVTQTPRYLIKTRGQQVTLSCSPISGHRSVSWYQQTPGQGLQFLFEYFSETQRNKGNFPGRFSGRQFSNSRSEMNVSTLELGDSALYLCASSLAPSGSTEAQYFGPGTRLLVL.

The chain couples TRBV4-2 to TRBJ2-3; 8 bases map to TRBD1. The J segment lost 3 bases and the V segment lost 3 bases, leaving 8 bases of the junction unmatched. Looked up from germline, CDR1 is LGHNA and CDR2 is YNFKEQ. The CDR3 extends over 16 amino acids. CDR3 coding DNA: TGTGCCAGCAGCCATACGACAGGGGCCAAGACAGATACGCAGTATTTT. This sequence encodes CASSHTTGAKTDTQYF.